This TCR beta chain was sequenced for a study of Graves' ophthalmopathy and Graves' hyperthyroidism. Study results and limitations: Classification of ophthalmopathy versus stable hyperthyroidism by a 13-signature model yielded around 88% sensitivity and about 81% specificity. Most thyroid-expanded clonotypes exceeding 0.001 frequency were also found in blood.

Aged 18 to 65, hyperthyroidism patients had been newly diagnosed, with under 2 months' duration. Concerning this clonotype: Its specificity is unknown. A much larger clone lies one base from this, so it may be a read error.

The study amplified TCR beta CDR3 regions using RNA transcripts. Following a first-round RT-PCR that used HTBI primers, a second-round multiplex PCR was carried out. TCRdb independently ran MiXCR on the multiplex PCR reads; one entry per CDR3 protein. The data hold about 1.2 million distinct CDR3 sequences, with less than 45% observed a single time. The CDR3 loop spans 13 amino acids. From germline, CDR1 is SGHVS and CDR2 FNYEAQ. Trimming cost V 10 bases and J 1 base, with 10 bases left between them. The sample was peripheral blood or thyroid tissue (not recorded which). The V gene is TRBV7-6, the J gene TRBJ2-2; D is undetermined. The sequence was collected from an adult man with Graves' hyperthyroidism. CDR3 DNA: TGTGCCAACACCCACGGGAACACCGGGGAGCTGTTTTTT. Translating gives CANTHGNTGELFF.